The T cell receptor (beta chain) under discussion was sequenced for a study of shared clonotypes between healthy human individuals. V lost 2 bases to trimming and J lost 4 bases; unmatched junction nucleotides: 2. The length of the CDR3 is 14 residues. Per germline, CDR1 SGHNT and CDR2 YYREEE (reference sequence). Splitting of each subset's genomic DNA was done evenly across several immunoSEQ plates. The protocol was immunoSEQ multiplex PCR, while the TCRdb copy is restricted to in-frame clones and leaves out a portion. The data contain fewer than 400,000 clones, approximately 79% of them singletons. About this clone itself: The antigen remains undetermined.

Broader study findings: Tissue TCR repertoires likely differ from these blood-only repertoires.

The chain combines TRBV5-4 with TRBJ1-3, with TRBD1 matching 8 bases. The sequenced material came from memory CD4+ T cells sorted from blood. As for subset: CD45RA-negative fraction. This receptor was taken from a man aged 25-45 years in good health. CDR3 DNA sequence: TGTGCCAGCAGCTTCCGGGACAGGGGAAACACCATATATTTT. It is translated as CASSFRDRGNTIYF.